Reported below is one T cell receptor (beta chain). Antigen specificity is unknown. These data are taken from a study of identical twins. Using its own MiXCR run on the 5' RACE reads, TCRdb lists one record per CDR3 protein. This sample has hundreds of thousands of distinct CDR3 sequences; approximately 13% occur once, and the top ten carry around 1.5%. The CDR3 runs 16 residues. The germline V gene encodes CDR1 LGHNA and CDR2 YNFKEQ. V was trimmed by 5 bases and J by 4 bases, leaving 20 bases between them. The study's findings and limits: Carriage of fewer insertions was seen in abundant cord blood beta clonotypes, whereas memory repertoires showed none. Among out-of-frame alpha sequences shared by twins, low generation probability occurred in excess.

This same sample was also part of a study on yellow fever vaccine responses in identical twins. Turning to that study: As reported, the vaccine T cell response of twins seemed partly convergent and partly personalized.

The sequence came from a woman under 30 in good health. Sequencing used PBMCs. The V and J genes are TRBV4-2 and TRBJ2-5; TRBD1 might be the D (7 bases). CDR3 in amino acids: CASSSVGGGAGETQYF. The DNA for the CDR3 is TGTGCCAGCAGCTCCGTAGGGGGCGGGGCGGGAGAGACCCAGTACTTC.